Following are 27 T cell receptor beta chains from one sample sequenced in a study of neurological immune-mediated disorders. A single record per CDR3 protein comes from TCRdb applying MiXCR to the 5' RACE reads. This repertoire shows around 130,000 distinct CDR3 sequences, more than 2.5% found once; its top ten account for around 1.4%. Sample: PBMCs. The receptor source for this set is a young woman with multiple sclerosis.

This clonotype was seen ten or more times. V is TRBV6-6 and J is TRBJ2-4; no firm D call. Trimming shortened V by 9 bases and J by 10 bases, and 16 bases separated the two germline ends. The length of the CDR3 is 12 residues. Germline CDR1 and CDR2: MNHNY and SVGAGI (reference sequence). The CDR3 region is CASSLSNRIQYF. As DNA, the CDR3 is TGTGCCAGTTCACTCTCGAATCGAATTCAGTACTTC.

This clonotype has a count of ten or more. V usage is TRBV20-1 and J usage is TRBJ2-1; D ambiguous. Germline V gene sequence: CDR1 DFQATT, CDR2 SNEGSKA (reference sequence). The CDR3 sequence is 12 residues long. With 4 bases removed from V and 7 bases from J, the gap between germline ends came to 11 bases. CDR3 loop: CSATQIRNEQFF. The CDR3 DNA reads as TGCAGTGCTACCCAGATTAGGAATGAGCAGTTCTTC.

This clonotype was seen at least ten times. The rearrangement uses TRBV20-1 and TRBJ1-5; a weak D match, TRBD1 (5 bases). CDR3 size: 15 residues. Per germline, CDR1 DFQATT and CDR2 SNEGSKA (reference sequence). V lost 0 bases and J lost 2, with 11 bases in between. CDR3 coding DNA: TGCAGTGCTAGAGAATTAGGGGCCCGCAATCAGCCCCAGCATTTT. As protein: CSARELGARNQPQHF.

In its sample, this clonotype was seen many times. The CDR3 coding sequence is TGTGCCAGTAGTATGACTAGCGGGAGCCTAGGCAATGAGCAGTTCTTC. This encodes CASSMTSGSLGNEQFF. The chain has TRBV19 and TRBJ2-1; 12 nucleotides agree with TRBD2. The CDR3 totals 16 residues. The V segment lost 3 bases and the J segment 6 bases; nucleotides outside the gene matches: 6. Germline CDR1 LNHDA, CDR2 SQIVND (reference sequence).

This clonotype was picked up many times. The rearrangement uses TRBV25-1 and TRBJ1-6, with TRBD1 matching 9 bases. Trimming at V came to 1 base and at J to 9 bases, leaving 10 bases not matched to a gene. The CDR3 is 17 residues long. CDR1 and CDR2 from the germline V gene are MGHDK and SYGVNS. CDR3 loop: CASSEFPMTGGPSPLHF. CDR3 coding DNA: TGTGCCAGCAGTGAATTTCCGATGACAGGGGGACCTTCACCCCTCCACTTT. Drawing the rest from reference TRBV25-1 and TRBJ1-6, the complete variable domain is EADIYQTPRYLVIGTGKKITLECSQTMGHDKMYWYQQDPGMELHLIHYSYGVNSTEKGDLSSESTVSRIRTEHFPLTLESARPSHTSQYLCASSEFPMTGGPSPLHFGNGTRLTVT.

This clonotype was detected many times. This chain joins TRBV6-5 and TRBJ1-1; D is undetermined. Germline V gene data show CDR1 as MNHEY and CDR2 as SVGAGI. The germline V and J ends were trimmed by 2 bases and 0 bases, with 4 bases remaining between them. The length of the CDR3 is 13 residues. CDR3 sequence (DNA): TGTGCCAGCAGTTACGAGGTGAACACTGAAGCTTTCTTT. It yields the protein CASSYEVNTEAFF.

This clonotype has at least ten counts. The chain has TRBV3-1 and TRBJ1-1; 10 positions agree with TRBD1. Germline lookup yields CDR1 LGHDT and CDR2 YNNKEL (reference sequence). With V trimmed by 7 bases and J by 4 bases, 18 bases remained unmatched. The length of the CDR3 is 18 residues. DNA of the CDR3: TGTGCCAGCAACAAAGGGGACAGGGGCTCCCCGGAGGGCACTGAAGCTTTCTTT. Its protein product is CASNKGDRGSPEGTEAFF.

This clonotype was counted between two and nine times. The chain has TRBV12-3 or TRBV12-4 and TRBJ2-5; 9 nucleotides align to TRBD2. The CDR3 extends over 14 amino acids. After removal of 8 bases from V and 4 bases from J, the junction contained 8 bases not matched to a gene. CDR3 in amino acids: CASHNSGRGETQYF. In nucleotides, the CDR3 is TGTGCCAGCCATAATAGCGGGAGAGGAGAGACCCAGTACTTC.

This clonotype was seen many times. The chain combines TRBV29-1 with TRBJ2-2; weak D call: TRBD1 (5 bases). The CDR3 has 13 amino acids. Trimming pared 7 bases from V and 7 bases from J, leaving 16 bases between. CDR1 is SQVTM, CDR2 ANQGSEA, per germline. The CDR3 is CSAGRSQDGELFF. CDR3 nucleotide sequence: TGCAGCGCTGGTCGCTCACAGGACGGGGAGCTGTTTTTT.

This clonotype appeared many times. V gene TRBV6-4 combines with J gene TRBJ2-7; 7 positions match TRBD1. CDR1 and CDR2 (germline): MRHNA, SNTAGT. This CDR3 spans 13 amino acids. Trimming took 4 bases from V and 3 from J; bases not matched to a gene: 3. The CDR3 reads CASSVDRSYEQYF. The DNA of the CDR3 is TGTGCCAGCAGTGTGGACAGGAGCTACGAGCAGTACTTC.

Concerning this clonotype itself: Without the conserved terminal phenylalanine or tryptophan, this CDR3 likely stems from a read error. The genes are TRBV9 and TRBJ1-6; possibly TRBD1 for D (5 bases). The CDR3 extends over 13 amino acids. Germline V gene data show CDR1 as SGDLS and CDR2 as YYNGEE. Trimming removed 3 bases at V and 8 bases at J, with 9 bases between. Written as DNA, the CDR3 is TGTGCCAGCAGCGCGGACAACCATTCACCCCTCCACAAT. Protein: CASSADNHSPLHN.

In its sample, this clonotype was seen many times. The chain carries TRBV7-2 and TRBJ2-4; tentative D call: TRBD1 (6 bases). The germline CDR1 and CDR2 sequences are SGHTA and FQGNSA. CDR3 length equals 15 residues. The germline V and J ends were trimmed by 5 bases and 4 bases, with 15 bases remaining between them. The CDR3 DNA reads TGTGCCAGCAGCCCAGCCGCTGGACAGAAAAACATTCAGTACTTC. Translation gives CASSPAAGQKNIQYF.

Many counts were recorded for this clonotype. As DNA, the CDR3 is TGTGCCAGCAGCCCACTTGGGGTGCTTGGGGGTTTCACAGATACGCAGTATTTT. Translated: CASSPLGVLGGFTDTQYF. The chain joins TRBV7-6 to TRBJ2-3, with D perhaps being TRBD1 or TRBD2 (5 bases each). Germline CDR1 reads SGHVS; CDR2 reads FNYEAQ. The CDR3 length is 18 residues. The V end was cut by 5 bases, the J end by 2 bases, with 23 bases between.

In this sample, this clonotype turned up many times. V is TRBV5-1 and J is TRBJ2-3; no clear D. The CDR3 totals 13 residues. V dropped 0 bases and J dropped 2 bases, with 4 bases sitting between them. CDR1 is SGHRS, CDR2 YFSETQ, per germline. DNA for the CDR3: TGCGCCAGCAGCTTGGATTACACAGATACGCAGTATTTT. This codes for CASSLDYTDTQYF.

This clonotype was detected ten times or more. This chain connects TRBV7-2 to TRBJ2-3, with 10 positions matching TRBD2. Per germline, CDR1 SGHTA and CDR2 FQGNSA. The CDR3 loop spans 16 amino acids. The J segment lost 2 bases and the V segment lost 5 bases, leaving 7 bases of the junction unmatched. The CDR3 DNA is TGTGCCAGCAGCCTCCTAGCGGGGGCTGACACAGATACGCAGTATTTT. As protein: CASSLLAGADTDTQYF.

The table lists this clonotype with many counts. V gene TRBV15 combines with J gene TRBJ1-6; the D is unclear. CDR1 LNHNV and CDR2 YYDKDF come from the germline V gene (reference sequence). Trimming cost V 1 base and J 10 bases, with 5 bases left between them. The CDR3 sequence is 12 residues long. The CDR3 is CATSRVNSPLHF. The CDR3 nucleotides are TGTGCCACCAGCAGAGTAAACTCACCCCTCCACTTT.

This clonotype was observed at least ten times. The chain employs TRBV7-6 and TRBJ2-7; possibly TRBD2 for D (6 bases). CDR3 length equals 14 residues. Trimming shortened V by 5 bases and J by 1 base, and 12 bases separated the two germline ends. Germline V lookup: CDR1 SGHVS, CDR2 FNYEAQ. CDR3 sequence reads: CASSRAEGSYEQYF. CDR3 coding DNA: TGTGCCAGCAGCCGAGCGGAGGGTTCCTACGAGCAGTACTTC.

This clonotype was recorded many times. This chain joins TRBV4-1 and TRBJ1-1; TRBD1 is a possible D gene (5 bases). The CDR3 consists of 15 residues. V was pared by 0 bases and J by 11 bases, with 19 bases between. Germline CDR1 is MGHRA and CDR2 is YSYEKL. The CDR3 nucleotides are TGCGCCAGCAGCCAAGATCAGGGAATTTTATTACAGGCTTTCTTT. Its translation is CASSQDQGILLQAFF.

This clonotype was recorded many times. CDR3: CASTYIANTGELFF. CDR3 coding DNA: TGTGCCAGTACGTATATCGCGAACACCGGGGAGCTGTTTTTT. The V gene is TRBV3-1, the J gene TRBJ2-2; no firm D call. CDR1 is LGHDT and CDR2 is YNNKEL in the germline V gene (reference sequence). This CDR3 has 14 residues. The V and J ends lost 9 bases and 0 bases respectively, with 11 bases between them.

This clonotype has a count of ten or more. The chain carries TRBV5-1 and TRBJ1-2, with 9 bases matching TRBD1. V shed 4 bases, J shed 6 bases, and the junction held 4 bases outside the gene matches. The germline V gene has CDR1 SGHRS and CDR2 YFSETQ. CDR3 length: 13 residues. CDR3 sequence reads: CASSEQGADGYTF. DNA for the CDR3: TGCGCCAGCAGCGAACAGGGGGCCGATGGCTACACCTTC.

This clonotype has a count of ten or more. A much larger clone sits a single nucleotide away, making a read error possible. The CDR3 ends on some other residue instead of the conserved phenylalanine or tryptophan, so this is likely a read error. J is TRBJ1-2 and V is TRBV5-5; 8 positions agree with TRBD1. Trimming removed 1 base from V and 4 bases from J; junction bases left unmatched: 6. Germline V gives CDR1 SGHKS, CDR2 YYEKEE (reference sequence). The CDR3 contains 15 residues. The CDR3 bases are TGTGCCAGCAGCTTGTCCCAGGGGGCCGGCTATGGCTACACCTGC. This sequence encodes CASSLSQGAGYGYTC.

In this sample, this clonotype turned up many times. CDR3 in amino acids: CSVEEIRSGANVLTF. CDR3 coding DNA: TGCAGCGTCGAGGAAATCCGCTCTGGGGCCAACGTCCTGACTTTC. The chain employs TRBV29-1 and TRBJ2-6; D unresolved. Per germline, CDR1 SQVTM and CDR2 ANQGSEA. Trimming left V 6 bases short and J 0 bases short, with 12 bases between. CDR3 length equals 15 residues.

This clonotype occurred many times. The rearrangement links TRBV7-8 to TRBJ2-1; D gene unclear. The CDR3 totals 15 residues. Trimming stripped 1 base from V and 5 bases from J, with 12 bases between. Looked up from germline, CDR1 is SGHVS and CDR2 is FQNEAQ. The CDR3 sequence: CASSLVIGPHNEQFF. The CDR3 nucleotides are TGTGCCAGCAGCTTAGTCATAGGACCGCACAATGAGCAGTTCTTC.

The sample holds many counts of this clonotype. The chain combines TRBV28 with TRBJ2-7; D assignment may be TRBD1 or TRBD2 (6 bases each). This CDR3 is built from 13 residues. V dropped 7 bases and J dropped 3 bases, with 13 bases sitting between them. The germline V gene encodes CDR1 MDHEN and CDR2 SYDVKM. The CDR3 reads CASTMRGVYEQYF. The CDR3 nucleotides read TGTGCCAGCACTATGAGGGGGGTCTACGAGCAGTACTTC.

This clonotype was counted at least ten times. The rearrangement links TRBV20-1 to TRBJ1-2, with D unresolved. Germline lookup yields CDR1 DFQATT and CDR2 SNEGSKA (reference sequence). Deletions cut 0 bases from V and 6 bases from J, with 5 bases between. The CDR3 contains 11 residues. The CDR3 protein is CSARDLDGYTF. DNA of the CDR3: TGCAGTGCTAGAGATCTCGATGGCTACACCTTC.

This clonotype was found many times. The V gene is TRBV18, the J gene TRBJ2-7; no clear D. Germline CDR1 is KGHSH and CDR2 is LQKENI. The CDR3 extends over 12 amino acids. V was pared by 3 bases and J by 4 bases, with 7 bases between. The CDR3 DNA reads TGTGCCAGCTCACCTGCTGATTACGAGCAGTACTTC. This translates into CASSPADYEQYF.

Comments on this clonotype: An end of the junction does not agree with germline; a read error may underlie this. The CDR3 region has the DNA TGTGCCAGCAGTGGCAGCTATAATTCACACCTCCACTTT. Protein sequence: CASSGSYNSHLHF. This chain uses TRBV9 with TRBJ1-6; no reliable D call. This CDR3 comprises 13 residues. Per germline, CDR1 SGDLS and CDR2 YYNGEE.